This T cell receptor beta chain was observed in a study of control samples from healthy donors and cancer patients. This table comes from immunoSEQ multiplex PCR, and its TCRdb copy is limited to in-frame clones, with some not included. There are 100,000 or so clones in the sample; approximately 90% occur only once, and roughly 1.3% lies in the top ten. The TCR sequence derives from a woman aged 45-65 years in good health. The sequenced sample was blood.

The CDR3 loop is CASSQDGRINSPLHF. CDR3 nucleotides: TGTGCCAGCAGCCAAGACGGCAGGATTAATTCACCCCTCCACTTT. The chain employs TRBV14 and TRBJ1-6; D is ambiguous. The germline CDR1 and CDR2 sequences are SGHDN and FVKESK. V lost 0 bases and J 6 bases, leaving 9 bases between the germline ends. This CDR3 is 15 amino acids long.